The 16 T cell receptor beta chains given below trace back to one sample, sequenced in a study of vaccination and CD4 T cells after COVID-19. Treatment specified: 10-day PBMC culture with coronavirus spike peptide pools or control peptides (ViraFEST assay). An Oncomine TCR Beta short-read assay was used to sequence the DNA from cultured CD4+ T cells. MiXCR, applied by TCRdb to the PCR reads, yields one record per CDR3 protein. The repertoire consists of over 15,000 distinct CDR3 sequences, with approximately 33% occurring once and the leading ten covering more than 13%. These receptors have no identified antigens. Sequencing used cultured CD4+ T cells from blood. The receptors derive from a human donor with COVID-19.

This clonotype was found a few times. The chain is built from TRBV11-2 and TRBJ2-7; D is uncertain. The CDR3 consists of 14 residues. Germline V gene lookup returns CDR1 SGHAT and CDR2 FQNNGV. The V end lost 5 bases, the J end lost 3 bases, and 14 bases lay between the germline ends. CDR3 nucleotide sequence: TGTGCCAGCAGCCCGAGCCCGGGTGGCTACGAGCAGTACTTC. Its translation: CASSPSPGGYEQYF.

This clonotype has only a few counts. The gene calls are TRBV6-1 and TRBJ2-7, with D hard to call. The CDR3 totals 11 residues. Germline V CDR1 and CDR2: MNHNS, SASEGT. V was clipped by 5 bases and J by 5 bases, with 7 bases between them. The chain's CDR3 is CASSPFDEQYF. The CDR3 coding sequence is TGTGCCAGCAGTCCCTTCGACGAGCAGTACTTC.

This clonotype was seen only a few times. The CDR3 DNA reads TGTGCCAGCAGCGTATCTGGAGGGATGGAGACCCAGTACTTC. As protein: CASSVSGGMETQYF. The rearrangement uses TRBV9 and TRBJ2-5; maybe TRBD2 (6 bases). The germline V and J ends were trimmed by 1 base and 5 bases, with 12 bases remaining between them. Germline lookup yields CDR1 SGDLS and CDR2 YYNGEE. The CDR3 is made up of 14 amino acids. The full variable domain, its missing parts supplied by reference TRBV9 and TRBJ2-5, is DSGVTQTPKHLITATGQRVTLRCSPRSGDLSVYWYQQSLDQGLQFLIQYYNGEERAKGNILERFSAQQFPDLHSELNLSSLELGDSALYFCASSVSGGMETQYFGPGTRLLVL.

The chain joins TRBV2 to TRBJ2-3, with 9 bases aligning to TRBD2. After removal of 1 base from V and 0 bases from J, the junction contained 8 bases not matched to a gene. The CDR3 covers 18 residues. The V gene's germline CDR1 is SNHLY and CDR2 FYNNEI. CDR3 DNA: TGTGCCAGCAGTGAAGAGATTAGCGGGGGCTTTAGCACAGATACGCAGTATTTT. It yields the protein CASSEEISGGFSTDTQYF. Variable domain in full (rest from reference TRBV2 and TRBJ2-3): EPEVTQTPSHQVTQMGQEVILRCVPISNHLYFYWYRQILGQKVEFLVSFYNNEISEKSEIFDDQFSVERPDGSNFTLKIRSTKLEDSAMYFCASSEEISGGFSTDTQYFGPGTRLTVL.

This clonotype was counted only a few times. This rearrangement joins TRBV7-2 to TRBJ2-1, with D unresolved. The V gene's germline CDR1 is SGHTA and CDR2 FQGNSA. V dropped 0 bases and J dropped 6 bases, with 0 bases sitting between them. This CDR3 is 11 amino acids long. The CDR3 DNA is TGTGCCAGCAGCTTAGCCAATGAGCAGTTCTTC. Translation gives CASSLANEQFF.

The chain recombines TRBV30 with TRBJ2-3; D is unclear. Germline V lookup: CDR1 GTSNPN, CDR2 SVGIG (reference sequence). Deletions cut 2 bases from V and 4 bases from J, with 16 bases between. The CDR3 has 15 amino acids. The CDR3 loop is CAWSLAGPVSDTQYF. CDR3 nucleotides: TGTGCCTGGAGTCTCGCAGGACCTGTCTCAGATACGCAGTATTTT.

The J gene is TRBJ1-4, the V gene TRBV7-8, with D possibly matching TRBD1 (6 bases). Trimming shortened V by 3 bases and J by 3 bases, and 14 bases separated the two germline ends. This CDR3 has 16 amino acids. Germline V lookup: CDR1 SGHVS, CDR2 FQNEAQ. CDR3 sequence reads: CASSLRGARSNEKLFF. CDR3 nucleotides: TGTGCCAGCAGCTTGCGGGGGGCCCGGTCTAATGAAAAACTGTTTTTT. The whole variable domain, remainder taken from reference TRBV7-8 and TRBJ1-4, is GAGVSQSPRYKVAKRGQDVALRCDPISGHVSLFWYQQALGQGPEFLTYFQNEAQLDKSGLPSDRFFAERPEGSVSTLKIQRTQQEDSAVYLCASSLRGARSNEKLFFGSGTQLSVL.

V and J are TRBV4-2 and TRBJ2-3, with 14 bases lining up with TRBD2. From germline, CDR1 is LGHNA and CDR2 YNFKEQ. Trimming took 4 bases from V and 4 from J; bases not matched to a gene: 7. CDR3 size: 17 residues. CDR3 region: CASSPLTSGGAADTQYF. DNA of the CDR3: TGTGCCAGCAGCCCACTGACTAGCGGGGGGGCCGCAGATACGCAGTATTTT.

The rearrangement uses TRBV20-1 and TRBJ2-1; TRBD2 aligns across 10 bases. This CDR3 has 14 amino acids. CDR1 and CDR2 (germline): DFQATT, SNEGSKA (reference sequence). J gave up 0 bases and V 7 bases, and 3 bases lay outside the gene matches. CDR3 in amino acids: CSGVAGGSYNEQFF. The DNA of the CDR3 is TGCAGTGGGGTAGCGGGGGGCTCCTACAATGAGCAGTTCTTC.

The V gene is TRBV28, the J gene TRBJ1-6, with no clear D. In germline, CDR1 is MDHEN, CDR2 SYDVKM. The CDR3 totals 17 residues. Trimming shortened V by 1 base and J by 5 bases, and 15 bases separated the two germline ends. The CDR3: CASSLLRGIRDNSPLHF. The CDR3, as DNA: TGTGCCAGCAGTTTATTACGGGGAATAAGAGATAATTCACCCCTCCACTTT.

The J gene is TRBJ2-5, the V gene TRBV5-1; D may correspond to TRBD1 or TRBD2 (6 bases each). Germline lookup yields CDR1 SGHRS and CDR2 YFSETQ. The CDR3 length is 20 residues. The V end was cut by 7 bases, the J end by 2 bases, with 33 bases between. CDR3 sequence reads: CASRAGSGLSRGPKQETQYF. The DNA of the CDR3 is TGCGCCAGCCGAGCGGGTTCGGGCCTTAGCCGGGGGCCCAAGCAAGAGACCCAGTACTTC.

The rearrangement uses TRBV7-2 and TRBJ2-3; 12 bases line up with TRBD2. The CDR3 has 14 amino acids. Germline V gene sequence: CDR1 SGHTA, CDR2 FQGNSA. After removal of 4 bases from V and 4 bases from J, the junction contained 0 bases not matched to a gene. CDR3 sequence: CASSWTSGADTQYF. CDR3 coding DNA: TGTGCCAGCAGCTGGACTAGCGGGGCAGATACGCAGTATTTT.

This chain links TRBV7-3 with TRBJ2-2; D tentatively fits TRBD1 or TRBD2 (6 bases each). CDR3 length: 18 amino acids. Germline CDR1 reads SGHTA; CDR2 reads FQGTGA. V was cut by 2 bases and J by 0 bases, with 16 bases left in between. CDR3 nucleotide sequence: TGTGCCAGCAGCTTATTCTTATCGGGGGCTTCGAACACCGGGGAGCTGTTTTTT. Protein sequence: CASSLFLSGASNTGELFF.

CDR3: CAIRMGTRGYTDTQYF. The CDR3 bases are TGTGCCATCAGGATGGGGACGCGGGGGTATACAGATACGCAGTATTTT. This rearrangement joins TRBV10-3 to TRBJ2-3; 7 bases match TRBD2. Trimming at V came to 6 bases and at J to 3 bases, leaving 12 bases not matched to a gene. This CDR3 is built from 16 residues. Germline V gene data show CDR1 as ENHRY and CDR2 as SYGVKD.

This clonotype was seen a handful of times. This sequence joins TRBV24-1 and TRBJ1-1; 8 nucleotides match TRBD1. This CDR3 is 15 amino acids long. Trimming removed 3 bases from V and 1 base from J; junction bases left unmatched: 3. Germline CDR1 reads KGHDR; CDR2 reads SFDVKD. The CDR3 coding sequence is TGTGCCACCAGTGATACCACAGGGGGGAACACTGAAGCTTTCTTT. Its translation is CATSDTTGGNTEAFF.

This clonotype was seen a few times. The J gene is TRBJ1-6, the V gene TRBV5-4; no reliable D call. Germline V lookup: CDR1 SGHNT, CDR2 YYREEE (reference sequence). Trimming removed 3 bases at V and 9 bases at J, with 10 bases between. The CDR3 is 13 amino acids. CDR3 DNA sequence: TGTGCCAGCAGCTCAGATCCGCTTTCACCCCTCCACTTT. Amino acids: CASSSDPLSPLHF.